This T cell receptor beta chain appears in the sequencing data of a study of T cell changes during pregnancy in multiple sclerosis. Assay: immunoSEQ multiplex PCR; the TCRdb copy retains only in-frame clones and omits some. The sample contains tens of thousands of clones, 75% to 90% of which appear only once. Germline V CDR1 and CDR2: GTSNPN, SVGIG (reference sequence). Trimming stripped 0 bases from V and 6 bases from J, with 17 bases between. This CDR3 region has 15 residues. The sample was peripheral blood, taken before pregnancy. This receptor was taken from a female donor with multiple sclerosis, enrolled in a pregnancy study. The chain has TRBV30 and TRBJ1-2; possibly TRBD1 for D (6 bases). CDR3 sequence (DNA): TGTGCCTGGAGTGTGTCAGGGGTGGGGGTAGATGGCTACACCTTC. Protein: CAWSVSGVGVDGYTF.